The 5 T cell receptor beta chains reported below all come from one sample, sequenced in a study of T cell changes during pregnancy in multiple sclerosis (dated 2019 in TCRdb). Library generation was performed with the immunoSEQ multiplex PCR assay. As stored in TCRdb, this immuneACCESS dataset retains in-frame rearrangements with V and J assigned. A fraction of the clones does not appear; measured against another copy, unresolved V genes explain less than half of the discrepancy, and the remainder lacks a known reason. The sample table records approximately 64,000 clones; roughly 90% of these occur just once. The ten largest clones add up to 2.3% of the sample. The sample in question was peripheral blood, obtained in the first trimester of pregnancy. All receptors derive from a female donor with multiple sclerosis, enrolled in a pregnancy study.

This clone was seen only a few times. The V gene is TRBV2, the J gene TRBJ1-4; 8 nucleotides agree with TRBD1. J was trimmed by 3 bases and V by 6 bases; bases with no gene match: 6. CDR3 length: 15 amino acids. The germline CDR1 and CDR2 sequences are SNHLY and FYNNEI. The chain's CDR3 is CASRNPGGSNEKLFF. The CDR3 bases are TGTGCCAGCAGAAACCCAGGGGGCTCTAATGAAAAACTGTTTTTT. Full variable domain (rest looked up from reference TRBV2 and TRBJ1-4): EPEVTQTPSHQVTQMGQEVILRCVPISNHLYFYWYRQILGQKVEFLVSFYNNEISEKSEIFDDQFSVERPDGSNFTLKIRSTKLEDSAMYFCASRNPGGSNEKLFFGSGTQLSVL.

This clone was detected only a few times. The J gene is TRBJ1-5, the V gene TRBV21-1; the DNA was not compared with TRBD1, the D call given in the table. TRBV21-1 is shown as a pseudogene. The CDR3 runs to 13 residues. CDR3 bases: TGTGCCAGCAGCAAATTAACAGATCAGCCCCAGCATTTT. Amino acid sequence: CASSKLTDQPQHF.

The chain carries TRBV6-5 and TRBJ2-2, with TRBD2 as a possible D gene (5 bases). Germline-derived CDR1 and CDR2 are MNHEY and SVGAGI. This CDR3 has 13 amino acids. V lost 5 bases to trimming and J lost 1 base, with 5 bases between them. CDR3 protein: CASSGLNTGELFF. As DNA, the CDR3 is TGTGCCAGCAGTGGACTGAACACCGGGGAGCTGTTTTTT.

The chain uses TRBV5-6 and TRBJ2-5, with 11 bases that match TRBD2. The trim removed 4 bases at V and 5 bases at J, leaving 7 bases unmatched. Looked up from germline, CDR1 is SGHDT and CDR2 is YYEEEE. The CDR3 has 15 amino acids. The CDR3 spells CASSILAGGPETQYF. Written as DNA, the CDR3 is TGTGCCAGCAGCATTTTAGCGGGAGGGCCGGAGACCCAGTACTTC.

V gene TRBV5-4 combines with J gene TRBJ1-3, with D maybe TRBD1 (5 bases). Trimming removed 4 bases from V and 5 bases from J, with 19 bases in between. The CDR3 covers 16 residues. CDR1 and CDR2 (germline): SGHNT, YYREEE (reference sequence). CDR3 loop: CASSTENAGNRNTIYF. For the CDR3, the DNA is TGTGCCAGCAGCACTGAAAACGCAGGGAATCGAAACACCATATATTTT.